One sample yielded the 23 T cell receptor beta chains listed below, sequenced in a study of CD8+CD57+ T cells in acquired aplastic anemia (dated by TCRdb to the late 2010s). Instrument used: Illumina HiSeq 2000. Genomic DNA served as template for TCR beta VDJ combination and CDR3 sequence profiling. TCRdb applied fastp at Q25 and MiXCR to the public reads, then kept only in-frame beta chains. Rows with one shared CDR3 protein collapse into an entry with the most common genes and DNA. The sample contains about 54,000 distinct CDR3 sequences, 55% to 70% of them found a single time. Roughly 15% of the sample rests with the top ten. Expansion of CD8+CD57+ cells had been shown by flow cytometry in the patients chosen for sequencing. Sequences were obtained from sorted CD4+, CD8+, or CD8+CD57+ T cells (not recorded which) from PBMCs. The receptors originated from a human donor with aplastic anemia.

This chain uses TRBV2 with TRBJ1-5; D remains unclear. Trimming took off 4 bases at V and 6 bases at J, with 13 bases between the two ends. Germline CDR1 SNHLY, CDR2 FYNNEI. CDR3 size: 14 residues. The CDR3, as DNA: TGTGCCAGCAGTGCGCCTCTTGATTTTCAGCCCCAGCATTTT. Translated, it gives CASSAPLDFQPQHF.

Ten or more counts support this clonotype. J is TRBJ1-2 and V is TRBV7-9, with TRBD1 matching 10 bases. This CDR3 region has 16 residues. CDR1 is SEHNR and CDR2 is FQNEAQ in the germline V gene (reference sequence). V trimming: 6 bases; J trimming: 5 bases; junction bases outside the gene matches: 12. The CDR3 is CASSSTGGTVLYGYTF. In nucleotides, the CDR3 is TGTGCCAGCAGTTCGACAGGGGGCACTGTACTATATGGCTACACCTTC.

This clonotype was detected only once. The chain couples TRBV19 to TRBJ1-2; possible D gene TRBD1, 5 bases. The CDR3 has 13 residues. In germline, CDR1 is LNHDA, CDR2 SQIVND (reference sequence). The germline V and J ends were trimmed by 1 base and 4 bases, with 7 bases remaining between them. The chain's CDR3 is CASSIAGSYGYTF. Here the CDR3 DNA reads TGTGCCAGTAGTATAGCAGGGTCCTATGGCTACACCTTC.

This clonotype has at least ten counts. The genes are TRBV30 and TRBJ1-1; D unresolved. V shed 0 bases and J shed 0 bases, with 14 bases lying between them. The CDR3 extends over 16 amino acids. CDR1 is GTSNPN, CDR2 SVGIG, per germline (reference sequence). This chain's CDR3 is CAWSVSGPRMNTEAFF. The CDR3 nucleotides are TGTGCCTGGAGTGTTAGTGGTCCACGCATGAACACTGAAGCTTTCTTT.

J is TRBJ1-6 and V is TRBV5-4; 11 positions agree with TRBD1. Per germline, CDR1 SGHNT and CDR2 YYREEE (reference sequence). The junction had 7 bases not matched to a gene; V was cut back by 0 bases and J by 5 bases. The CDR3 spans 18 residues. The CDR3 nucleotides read TGTGCCAGCAGCTTGGCCCGGGTGGGACAGGGGGATAATTCACCCCTCCACTTT. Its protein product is CASSLARVGQGDNSPLHF.

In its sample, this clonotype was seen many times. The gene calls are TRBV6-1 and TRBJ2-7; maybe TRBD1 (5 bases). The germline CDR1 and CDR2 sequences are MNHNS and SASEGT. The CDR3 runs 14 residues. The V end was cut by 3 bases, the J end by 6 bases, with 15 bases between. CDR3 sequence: CASSDRVIVFEQYF. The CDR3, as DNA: TGTGCCAGCAGTGACAGGGTGATTGTTTTCGAGCAGTACTTC.

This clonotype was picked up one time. The CDR3 DNA is TGTGCCATCAGTGGGGATGACGAGCAGTACTTC. Encoded protein: CAISGDDEQYF. The chain couples TRBV10-3 to TRBJ2-7, with no clear D. V was clipped by 4 bases and J by 5 bases, with 6 bases between them. The CDR3 is 11 residues long. Germline CDR1 and CDR2: ENHRY and SYGVKD.

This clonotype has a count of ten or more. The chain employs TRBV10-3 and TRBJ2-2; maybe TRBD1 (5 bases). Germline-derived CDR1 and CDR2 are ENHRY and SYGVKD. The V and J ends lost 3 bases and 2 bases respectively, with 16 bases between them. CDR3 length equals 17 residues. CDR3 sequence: CAISEARVQGNTGELFF. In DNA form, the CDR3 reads TGTGCCATCAGTGAAGCTCGAGTCCAGGGCAACACCGGGGAGCTGTTTTTT.

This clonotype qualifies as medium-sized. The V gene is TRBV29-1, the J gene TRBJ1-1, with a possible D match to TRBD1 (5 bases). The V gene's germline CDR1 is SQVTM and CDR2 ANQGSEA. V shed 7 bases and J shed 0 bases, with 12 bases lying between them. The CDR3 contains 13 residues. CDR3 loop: CSGSGHLNTEAFF. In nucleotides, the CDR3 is TGCAGCGGGTCCGGACACCTGAACACTGAAGCTTTCTTT. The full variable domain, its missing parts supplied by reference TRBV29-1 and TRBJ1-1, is SAVISQKPSRDICQRGTSLTIQCQVDSQVTMMFWYRQQPGQSLTLIATANQGSEATYESGFVIDKFPISRPNLTFSTLTVSNMSPEDSSIYLCSGSGHLNTEAFFGQGTRLTVV.

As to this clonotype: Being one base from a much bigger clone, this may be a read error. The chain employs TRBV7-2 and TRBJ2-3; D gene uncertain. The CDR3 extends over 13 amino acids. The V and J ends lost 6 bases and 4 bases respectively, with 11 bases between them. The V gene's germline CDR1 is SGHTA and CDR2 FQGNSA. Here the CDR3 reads CASSEEAADTQYF. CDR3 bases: TGTGCCAGCAGTGAAGAGGCGGCAGATACGCAGTATTTT.

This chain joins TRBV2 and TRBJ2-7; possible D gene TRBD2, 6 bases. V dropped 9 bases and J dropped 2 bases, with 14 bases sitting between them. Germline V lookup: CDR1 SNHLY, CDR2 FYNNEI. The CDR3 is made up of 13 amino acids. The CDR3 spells CASNSGPTYEQYF. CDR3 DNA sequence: TGTGCCAGTAATAGCGGTCCCACCTACGAGCAGTACTTC.

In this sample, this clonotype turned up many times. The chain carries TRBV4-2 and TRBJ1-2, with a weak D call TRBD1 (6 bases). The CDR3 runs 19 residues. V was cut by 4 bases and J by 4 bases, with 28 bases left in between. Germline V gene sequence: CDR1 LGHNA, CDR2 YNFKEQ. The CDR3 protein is CASSPEDRSEFETGYGYTF. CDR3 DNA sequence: TGTGCCAGCAGCCCCGAGGACAGATCGGAGTTCGAGACGGGCTATGGCTACACCTTC.

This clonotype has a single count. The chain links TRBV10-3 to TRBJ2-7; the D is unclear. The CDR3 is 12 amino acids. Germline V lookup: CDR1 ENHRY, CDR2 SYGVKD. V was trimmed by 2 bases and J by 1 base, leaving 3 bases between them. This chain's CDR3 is CAISELSYEQYF. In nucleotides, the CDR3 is TGTGCCATCAGTGAGCTTTCCTACGAGCAGTACTTC.

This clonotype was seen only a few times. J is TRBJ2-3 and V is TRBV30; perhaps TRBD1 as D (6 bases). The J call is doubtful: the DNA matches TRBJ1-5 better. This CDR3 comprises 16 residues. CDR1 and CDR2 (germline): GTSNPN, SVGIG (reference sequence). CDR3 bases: TGTGCCTGGACCCGCGGACTAGGGGGGCTTGAGGATACGCAGCATTTT. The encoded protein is CAWTRGLGGLEDTQHF.

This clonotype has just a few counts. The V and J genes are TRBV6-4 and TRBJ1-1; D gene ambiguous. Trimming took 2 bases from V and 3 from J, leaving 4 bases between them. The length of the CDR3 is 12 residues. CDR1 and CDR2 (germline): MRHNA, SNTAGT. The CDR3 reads CASSDTYTEAFF. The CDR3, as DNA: TGTGCCAGCAGTGACACGTACACTGAAGCTTTCTTT.

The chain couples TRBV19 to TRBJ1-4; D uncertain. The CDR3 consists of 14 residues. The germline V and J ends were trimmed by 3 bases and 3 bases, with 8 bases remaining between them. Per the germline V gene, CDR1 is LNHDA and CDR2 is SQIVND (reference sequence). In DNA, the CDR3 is TGTGCCAGTAGTATCACCGCGGCTAATGAAAAACTGTTTTTT. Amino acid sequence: CASSITAANEKLFF.

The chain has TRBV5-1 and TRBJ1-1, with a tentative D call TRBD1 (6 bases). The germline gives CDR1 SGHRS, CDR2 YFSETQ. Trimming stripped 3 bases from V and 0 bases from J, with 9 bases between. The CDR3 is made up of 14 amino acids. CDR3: CASSWDTMNTEAFF. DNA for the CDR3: TGCGCCAGCAGCTGGGACACCATGAACACTGAAGCTTTCTTT.

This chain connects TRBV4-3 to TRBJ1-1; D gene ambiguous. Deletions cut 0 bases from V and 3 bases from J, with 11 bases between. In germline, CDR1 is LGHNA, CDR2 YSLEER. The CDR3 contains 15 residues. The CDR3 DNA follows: TGCGCCAGCAGCCAAGATCGGGGAAGTCACACTGAAGCTTTCTTT. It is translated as CASSQDRGSHTEAFF.

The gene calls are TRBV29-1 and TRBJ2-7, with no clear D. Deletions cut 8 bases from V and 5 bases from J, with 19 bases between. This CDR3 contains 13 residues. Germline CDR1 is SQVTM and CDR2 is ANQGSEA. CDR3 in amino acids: CSPGEVRCHEQYF. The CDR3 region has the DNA TGCAGCCCCGGTGAGGTTAGATGCCACGAGCAGTACTTC.

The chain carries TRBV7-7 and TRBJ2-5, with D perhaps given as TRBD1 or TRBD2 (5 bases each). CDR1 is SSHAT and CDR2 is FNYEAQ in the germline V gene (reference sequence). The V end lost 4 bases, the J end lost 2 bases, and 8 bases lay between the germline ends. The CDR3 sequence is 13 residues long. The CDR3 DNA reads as TGTGCCAGCAGCTCGGGACGTCAAGAGACCCAGTACTTC. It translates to CASSSGRQETQYF.

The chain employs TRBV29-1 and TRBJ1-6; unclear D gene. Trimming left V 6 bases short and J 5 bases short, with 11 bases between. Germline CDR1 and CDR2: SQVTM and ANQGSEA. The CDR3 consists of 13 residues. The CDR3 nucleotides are TGCAGCGTCTTGACGGGTAATAATTCACCCCTCCACTTT. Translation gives CSVLTGNNSPLHF. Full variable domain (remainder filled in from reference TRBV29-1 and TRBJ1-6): SAVISQKPSRDICQRGTSLTIQCQVDSQVTMMFWYRQQPGQSLTLIATANQGSEATYESGFVIDKFPISRPNLTFSTLTVSNMSPEDSSIYLCSVLTGNNSPLHFGNGTRLTVT.

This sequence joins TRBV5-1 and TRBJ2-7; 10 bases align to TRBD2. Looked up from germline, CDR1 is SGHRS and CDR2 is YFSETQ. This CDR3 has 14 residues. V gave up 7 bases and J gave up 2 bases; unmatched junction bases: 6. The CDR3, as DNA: TGCGCCAGCCGAAACCTAGCGGGAGCCTACGAGCAGTACTTC. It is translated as CASRNLAGAYEQYF. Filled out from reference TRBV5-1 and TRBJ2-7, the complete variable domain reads KAGVTQTPRYLIKTRGQQVTLSCSPISGHRSVSWYQQTPGQGLQFLFEYFSETQRNKGNFPGRFSGRQFSNSRSEMNVSTLELGDSALYLCASRNLAGAYEQYFGPGTRLTVT.

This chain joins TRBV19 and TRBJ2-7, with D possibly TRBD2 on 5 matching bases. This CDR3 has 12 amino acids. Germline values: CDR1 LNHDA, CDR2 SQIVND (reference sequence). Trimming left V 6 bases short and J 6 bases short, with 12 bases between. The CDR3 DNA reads TGTGCCAGTAGCCCCTTTCGGGGCGAGCAGTACTTC. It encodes CASSPFRGEQYF.